This record concerns one TCR beta chain sequence. Generated by immunoSEQ multiplex PCR, the TCRdb table keeps only in-frame clones and is missing some. The sample includes 95,000 to 100,000 clones, 95% to 96% seen only once; the top ten take 0.21%. This sample was taken from a study of technical replicates of blood from a few donors. The V segment lost 2 bases and the J segment 5 bases; nucleotides outside the gene matches: 8. The germline V gene has CDR1 SGHTA and CDR2 FQGNSA. The CDR3 runs to 16 residues. The clonotype comes from a human donor in good health. The J gene is TRBJ1-5, the V gene TRBV7-2; 8 nucleotides agree with TRBD1. Sequencing was carried out using T cells isolated from PBMCs. CDR3 protein: CASSLSDRVLYQPQHF. In DNA, the CDR3 is TGTGCCAGCAGCTTATCGGACAGGGTTTTGTATCAGCCCCAGCATTTT.